These T cell receptor beta chains were read from a single sample in a study of cytomegalovirus exposure and HLA in healthy donors. Measured with immunoSEQ multiplex PCR; TCRdb has only the in-frame clones, and not every one. This table holds some 150,000 clones, approximately 80% found once. The sample consisted of PBMCs. The receptors originated from a woman aged 25 to 39 in good health and CMV-seropositive. Each CDR3 is given with its conserved first and last residue. A D gene is named only where the DNA matches it firmly. The size of a clone is reported for some rows only, either as once, few or many, or as a class for expanded clones.

clone size: NA
V gene: TRBV11-2
J gene: TRBJ2-6
D gene: NA
CDR3 protein: CASSRSFSGANVLTF
CDR3 DNA: TGTGCCAGCAGCCGGAGTTTCTCTGGGGCCAACGTCCTGACTTTC

clone size: NA
V gene: TRBV7-9
J gene: TRBJ2-7
D gene: TRBD2
CDR3 protein: CSSSLGASGGPTYEQYF
CDR3 DNA: TGTTCCAGCAGCTTAGGGGCTAGCGGGGGCCCAACCTACGAGCAGTACTTC

clone size: NA
V gene: TRBV7-9
J gene: TRBJ1-5
D gene: NA
CDR3 protein: CASSFGAEGNNQPQHF
CDR3 DNA: TGTGCCAGCAGCTTTGGGGCAGAAGGCAACAATCAGCCCCAGCATTTT

clone size: NA
V gene: TRBV30
J gene: TRBJ1-2
D gene: NA
CDR3 protein: CAWSGGFNLGTIF
CDR3 DNA: TGTGCCTGGAGTGGCGGATTTAATCTCGGCACAATCTTC

clone size: NA
V gene: TRBV30
J gene: TRBJ2-5
D gene: NA
CDR3 protein: CAWERQHGETQYF
CDR3 DNA: TGTGCCTGGGAACGACAGCATGGGGAGACCCAGTACTTC

clone size: NA
V gene: TRBV4-3
J gene: TRBJ2-3
D gene: TRBD2
CDR3 protein: CASSQETLAGGYAQYF
CDR3 DNA: TGCGCCAGCAGCCAAGAAACTCTAGCGGGGGGGTATGCGCAGTATTTT

clone size: NA
V gene: TRBV6-1
J gene: TRBJ2-1
D gene: TRBD2
CDR3 protein: CASSAGLASYDEQFF
CDR3 DNA: TGTGCCAGCAGTGCCGGACTAGCTTCTTACGATGAGCAGTTCTTC

clone size: NA
V gene: TRBV5-1
J gene: TRBJ2-2
D gene: TRBD1
CDR3 protein: CASSLSGGDTGELFF
CDR3 DNA: TGCGCCAGCAGCTTGTCAGGGGGAGACACCGGGGAGCTGTTTTTT

clone size: NA
V gene: TRBV2
J gene: TRBJ1-5
D gene: NA
CDR3 protein: CASSSRINQPQHF
CDR3 DNA: TGTGCCAGCAGTAGCAGGATCAATCAGCCCCAGCATTTT

clone size: few
V gene: TRBV19
J gene: TRBJ2-1
D gene: TRBD2
CDR3 protein: CASSIEGAGGIRDEQFF
CDR3 DNA: TGTGCCAGTAGTATAGAGGGGGCGGGGGGCATTCGGGATGAGCAGTTCTTC

clone size: NA
V gene: TRBV4-3
J gene: TRBJ1-2
D gene: NA
CDR3 protein: CASSPAPGGNYGYTF
CDR3 DNA: TGCGCCAGCAGCCCAGCGCCGGGGGGCAACTATGGCTACACCTTC

clone size: NA
V gene: TRBV6-1
J gene: TRBJ1-4
D gene: TRBD1
CDR3 protein: CASREGAWEKLFF
CDR3 DNA: TGTGCCAGCCGGGAGGGGGCATGGGAAAAACTGTTTTTT

clone size: NA
V gene: TRBV5-1
J gene: TRBJ2-7
D gene: NA
CDR3 protein: CASSLAGQHSYEQYF
CDR3 DNA: TGCGCCAGCAGCTTGGCCGGACAGCACTCCTACGAGCAGTACTTC

clone size: few
V gene: TRBV4-1
J gene: TRBJ1-1
D gene: NA
CDR3 protein: CASSQESRGWTEAFF
CDR3 DNA: TGCGCCAGCAGCCAGGAAAGTAGGGGTTGGACTGAAGCTTTCTTT

clone size: NA
V gene: TRBV7-8
J gene: TRBJ2-1
D gene: TRBD2
CDR3 protein: CASSPNLLAALNNEQFF
CDR3 DNA: TGTGCCAGCAGCCCCAACCTACTAGCGGCATTAAACAATGAGCAGTTCTTC

clone size: NA
V gene: TRBV5-1
J gene: TRBJ1-1
D gene: NA
CDR3 protein: CASSSDSSALEAFF
CDR3 DNA: TGCGCCAGCAGCTCTGACAGCTCTGCCCTTGAAGCTTTCTTT

clone size: NA
V gene: TRBV5-1
J gene: TRBJ2-3
D gene: NA
CDR3 protein: CASRSRGPTDTQYF
CDR3 DNA: TGCGCCAGCAGGTCTCGCGGGCCCACAGATACGCAGTATTTT

clone size: NA
V gene: TRBV9
J gene: TRBJ2-3
D gene: NA
CDR3 protein: CASSVGGGGTDTQYF
CDR3 DNA: TGTGCCAGCAGCGTAGGGGGCGGGGGCACAGATACGCAGTATTTT

clone size: NA
V gene: TRBV6-1
J gene: TRBJ2-5
D gene: TRBD1
CDR3 protein: CASSRDRERETQYF
CDR3 DNA: TGTGCCAGCAGCCGGGACAGGGAGAGGGAGACCCAGTACTTC

clone size: NA
V gene: TRBV5-4
J gene: TRBJ2-1
D gene: NA
CDR3 protein: CASSLSPDYYNEQFF
CDR3 DNA: TGTGCCAGCAGCCTGTCCCCGGACTACTACAATGAGCAGTTCTTC

clone size: NA
V gene: TRBV27
J gene: TRBJ2-3
D gene: NA
CDR3 protein: CASTAGRGRSTDTQYF
CDR3 DNA: TGTGCCAGCACCGCCGGGAGGGGGCGAAGCACAGATACGCAGTATTTT

clone size: NA
V gene: TRBV14
J gene: TRBJ2-3
D gene: NA
CDR3 protein: CASSQVRSGTDTQYF
CDR3 DNA: TGTGCCAGCAGCCAAGTTAGGTCCGGGACAGATACGCAGTATTTT

clone size: NA
V gene: TRBV4-2
J gene: TRBJ1-5
D gene: NA
CDR3 protein: CASSQISQNAEPQHF
CDR3 DNA: TGTGCCAGCAGCCAAATCAGCCAAAACGCGGAGCCCCAGCATTTT

clone size: NA
V gene: TRBV15
J gene: TRBJ1-2
D gene: TRBD1
CDR3 protein: CATVDRGREFGGYTF
CDR3 DNA: TGTGCCACCGTCGACAGGGGGCGCGAATTTGGCGGCTACACCTTC

clone size: few
V gene: TRBV15
J gene: TRBJ1-1
D gene: NA
CDR3 protein: CATSRDPTGNTEAFF
CDR3 DNA: TGTGCCACCAGCAGAGACCCGACAGGGAACACTGAAGCTTTCTTT

clone size: once
V gene: TRBV2
J gene: TRBJ2-5
D gene: NA
CDR3 protein: CASSPQETQYF
CDR3 DNA: TGTGCCAGCAGCCCTCAAGAGACCCAGTACTTC

clone size: NA
V gene: TRBV11-2
J gene: TRBJ2-7
D gene: TRBD1
CDR3 protein: CASSSTGGPYEQYF
CDR3 DNA: TGTGCCAGCAGCTCGACAGGGGGTCCCTACGAGCAGTACTTC

clone size: NA
V gene: TRBV4-1
J gene: TRBJ2-5
D gene: NA
CDR3 protein: CASSQEGSVETQYF
CDR3 DNA: TGCGCCAGCAGCCAAGAGGGTAGCGTAGAGACCCAGTACTTC

clone size: NA
V gene: TRBV29-1
J gene: TRBJ1-3
D gene: NA
CDR3 protein: CSVLRVAGNTIYF
CDR3 DNA: TGCAGCGTCCTCAGGGTGGCTGGAAACACCATATATTTT

clone size: NA
V gene: TRBV7-9
J gene: TRBJ1-1
D gene: NA
CDR3 protein: CSSSLGGTEAFF
CDR3 DNA: TGTTCCAGCAGTTTGGGGGGGACTGAAGCTTTCTTT

clone size: NA
V gene: TRBV7-3
J gene: TRBJ1-1
D gene: TRBD1
CDR3 protein: CASSRGTGQAPTF
CDR3 DNA: TGTGCCAGCAGCCGCGGGACCGGACAGGCCCCAACATTT

clone size: NA
V gene: TRBV5-1
J gene: TRBJ2-3
D gene: NA
CDR3 protein: CASSRGLAADTQYF
CDR3 DNA: TGCGCCAGCAGCCGGGGGCTAGCGGCAGATACGCAGTATTTT

clone size: few
V gene: TRBV5-4
J gene: TRBJ1-1
D gene: NA
CDR3 protein: CASSFRGTEAFF
CDR3 DNA: TGTGCCAGCAGCTTCAGGGGAACTGAAGCTTTCTTT

clone size: NA
V gene: TRBV5-1
J gene: TRBJ2-7
D gene: TRBD1
CDR3 protein: CASSLGDSWAGEQYF
CDR3 DNA: TGCGCCAGCAGCTTGGGGGACAGCTGGGCGGGCGAGCAGTACTTC

clone size: NA
V gene: TRBV7-9
J gene: TRBJ1-2
D gene: NA
CDR3 protein: CASSTRGGDRSLKVYGYTF
CDR3 DNA: TGTGCCAGCAGCACCCGTGGAGGCGACAGGTCCCTAAAAGTCTATGGCTACACCTTC

clone size: NA
V gene: TRBV5-1
J gene: TRBJ2-7
D gene: NA
CDR3 protein: CASSPTPSRSYEQYF
CDR3 DNA: TGCGCCAGCAGCCCTACCCCCTCAAGATCTTACGAGCAGTACTTC

clone size: NA
V gene: TRBV7-2
J gene: TRBJ2-4
D gene: TRBD1
CDR3 protein: CASSLGQGTGTIQYF
CDR3 DNA: TGTGCCAGCAGCTTAGGACAGGGGACAGGTACCATTCAGTACTTC

clone size: few
V gene: TRBV27
J gene: TRBJ2-7
D gene: TRBD1
CDR3 protein: CASSFDRGAYEQYF
CDR3 DNA: TGTGCCAGCAGTTTTGACAGGGGGGCCTACGAGCAGTACTTC

clone size: NA
V gene: TRBV18
J gene: TRBJ1-2
D gene: NA
CDR3 protein: CASSQGGNYGYTF
CDR3 DNA: TGTGCCAGCTCACAGGGGGGGAACTATGGCTACACCTTC

clone size: NA
V gene: TRBV18
J gene: TRBJ2-3
D gene: TRBD1
CDR3 protein: CASSPLPGGTSTDTQYF
CDR3 DNA: TGTGCCAGCTCACCACTCCCAGGGGGAACCAGCACAGATACGCAGTATTTT

clone size: NA
V gene: TRBV6-5
J gene: TRBJ2-3
D gene: NA
CDR3 protein: CASSYIKGGGWNTQYF
CDR3 DNA: TGTGCCAGCAGTTACATCAAGGGGGGGGGCTGGAATACGCAGTATTTT

clone size: NA
V gene: TRBV4-2
J gene: TRBJ2-3
D gene: NA
CDR3 protein: CASGVHPGSSDTQYF
CDR3 DNA: TGTGCCAGCGGAGTACATCCGGGGAGTTCAGATACGCAGTATTTT

clone size: NA
V gene: TRBV10-2
J gene: TRBJ2-2
D gene: NA
CDR3 protein: CASSVARGTGELFF
CDR3 DNA: TGCGCCAGCAGTGTAGCTAGAGGGACCGGGGAGCTGTTTTTT

clone size: NA
V gene: TRBV18
J gene: TRBJ2-7
D gene: NA
CDR3 protein: CASSPPGLSDAEQYF
CDR3 DNA: TGTGCCAGCTCACCACCGGGGCTGAGCGACGCCGAGCAGTACTTC

clone size: NA
V gene: TRBV6-1
J gene: TRBJ1-5
D gene: NA
CDR3 protein: CASSERQASNQPQHF
CDR3 DNA: TGTGCCAGCAGTGAACGACAGGCGAGCAATCAGCCCCAGCATTTT